The 12 T cell receptor beta chains below were found in one sample sequenced in a study of CD8+ T cells in alopecia areata (dated by TCRdb to the late 2010s). Receptor libraries were prepared by the immunoSEQ multiplex PCR assay. RNA was extracted from all samples and reverse transcribed into cDNA, which served as template for TCR sequencing. TCRdb stores this immuneACCESS table with in-frame sequences only. Part of the clones is absent; in the studies checked, under half of the shortfall reflects unresolved V genes, and no reason is known for the rest. This sample is represented by 30,000 to 40,000 clones; over 50% of them were singletons. The ten top clones hold around 1.8% of the sample. CD4+ cells from several biomarker-study patients were further sorted into CD25+CD127- cells. Sequences were obtained from CD4+ Tregs sorted from blood. The receptors here all came from a human donor with alopecia areata.

The chain recombines TRBV7-2 with TRBJ2-7; 10 bases agree with TRBD2. Losses at the gene ends were 1 base for V and 2 bases for J; bases not matched to a gene: 11. The CDR3 loop spans 18 amino acids. Germline-derived CDR1 and CDR2 are SGHTA and FQGNSA. The CDR3 protein is CASSLVSLAGVQTYEQYF. The DNA of the CDR3 is TGTGCCAGCAGCTTAGTATCGCTAGCGGGAGTTCAAACCTACGAGCAGTACTTC.

This clone was seen only a few times. The chain has TRBV6-1 and TRBJ2-4; D is tentatively TRBD1 or TRBD2 (5 bases each). V was clipped by 4 bases and J by 7 bases, with 20 bases between them. Germline V gene sequence: CDR1 MNHNS, CDR2 SASEGT. The length of the CDR3 is 16 residues. The CDR3 nucleotides read TGTGCCAGCAGTGCTTCCGGGACCGCTAGCATCAACATTCAGTACTTC. It translates to CASSASGTASINIQYF.

This chain links TRBV27 with TRBJ1-1; 7 bases map to TRBD1. The V and J ends lost 8 bases and 5 bases, in that order; junction bases with no gene match: 14. Germline CDR1 is MNHEY and CDR2 is SMNVEV (reference sequence). The CDR3 runs 15 residues. The CDR3 DNA reads as TGTGCCAGCTCGACAGGGAACCTTCGGGGAACTGAAGCTTTCTTT. Residues: CASSTGNLRGTEAFF.

The chain carries TRBV11-3 and TRBJ2-5; 9 nucleotides match TRBD1. Losses at the gene ends were 1 base for V and 5 bases for J; bases not matched to a gene: 14. The CDR3 length is 18 residues. The germline V gene encodes CDR1 SGHNT and CDR2 YENEEA. The CDR3 region is CASSLAWGDRVITETQYF. The DNA of the CDR3 is TGTGCCAGCAGCTTAGCTTGGGGGGACAGGGTGATTACGGAGACCCAGTACTTC.

This chain uses TRBV11-2 with TRBJ1-5; TRBD1 matches 7 bases. The J segment lost 6 bases and the V segment lost 5 bases, leaving 7 bases of the junction unmatched. The germline CDR1 and CDR2 sequences are SGHAT and FQNNGV. This CDR3 is 14 amino acids long. CDR3 sequence reads: CASSRQGAAQPQHF. The DNA for the CDR3 is TGTGCCAGCAGCCGACAGGGAGCGGCTCAGCCCCAGCATTTT.

This clone was found a few times. The chain carries TRBV29-1 and TRBJ2-3; 16 bases map to TRBD2. Looked up from germline, CDR1 is SQVTM and CDR2 is ANQGSEA. Germline trimming cut 0 bases from V and 1 base from J; bases unmatched to any gene: 10. The CDR3 is 20 amino acids. CDR3 DNA sequence: TGCAGCGTTGAAGATCTGGGACTAGCGGGAGGGAATCCTGGCACAGATACGCAGTATTTT. Its translation is CSVEDLGLAGGNPGTDTQYF.

This clone was counted between two and nine times. DNA of the CDR3: TGTGCCAGCTCACCCCAGGCCGGGACTATCAGCCAAGAGACCCAGTACTTC. Amino acids: CASSPQAGTISQETQYF. The J gene is TRBJ2-5, the V gene TRBV18; 7 bases fit TRBD2. After removal of 3 bases from V and 1 base from J, the junction contained 11 bases not matched to a gene. Germline V gives CDR1 KGHSH, CDR2 LQKENI. The CDR3 is made up of 17 amino acids.

CDR3 amino acids: CALSRVGTDTQYF. The CDR3 DNA is TGTGCCCTGAGCAGGGTAGGGACAGATACGCAGTATTTT. The chain uses TRBV28 and TRBJ2-3; a possible D gene is TRBD1 (5 bases). The germline V gene encodes CDR1 MDHEN and CDR2 SYDVKM. The V end lost 11 bases, the J end lost 3 bases, and 15 bases lay between the germline ends. The CDR3 is 13 amino acids.

This clone was observed once. The V call is TRBV5-6, the J call TRBJ1-2, with D perhaps TRBD1 (6 bases). Trimming removed 4 bases from V and 3 bases from J, with 16 bases in between. CDR3 length: 15 amino acids. Germline V lookup: CDR1 SGHDT, CDR2 YYEEEE. CDR3 residues: CASSLPQGWDYGYTF. The CDR3 bases are TGTGCCAGCAGCCTACCACAGGGTTGGGACTATGGCTACACCTTC.

This chain links TRBV6-6 with TRBJ2-2; possibly TRBD2 for D (6 bases). The CDR3 loop spans 15 amino acids. Germline V gene data show CDR1 as MNHNY and CDR2 as SVGAGI (reference sequence). Trimming stripped 5 bases from V and 2 bases from J, with 12 bases between. CDR3 region: CASSQFGRNTGELFF. Written as DNA, the CDR3 is TGTGCCAGCAGTCAGTTCGGGAGAAACACCGGGGAGCTGTTTTTT.

The genes are TRBV2 and TRBJ2-1; unclear D gene. The CDR3 is made up of 16 amino acids. Germline V gene sequence: CDR1 SNHLY, CDR2 FYNNEI. With 6 bases removed from V and 0 bases from J, the gap between germline ends came to 15 bases. The CDR3 nucleotides read TGTGCCAGCAGCGTCCTCGATCGAACCTCCTACAATGAGCAGTTCTTC. It specifies CASSVLDRTSYNEQFF.

This clone was seen only a few times. The chain carries TRBV4-3 and TRBJ1-2; the D gene is possibly TRBD1 (5 bases). V was shortened by 1 base and J by 4 bases, with 13 bases between the two germline ends. Per germline, CDR1 LGHNA and CDR2 YSLEER. This CDR3 region has 15 residues. The CDR3 DNA follows: TGCGCCAGCAGCCAAGCGGCCCGGGGCGGCTATGGCTACACCTTC. This encodes CASSQAARGGYGYTF.